These 22 T cell receptor beta chains were sequenced from one sample in a study of blood T cells in healthy people across ages. A sample-barcoded 5' primer and a J-beta primer mix were used in a second PCR of roughly 6 to 11 cycles. TCRdb called the 5' RACE reads again in MiXCR, with one record for every CDR3 protein. The table includes hundreds of thousands of distinct CDR3 sequences, 45% to 70% detected once. Sequencing was done on a sample of blood. The receptor set was obtained from a man in his forties or fifties in good health.

This clonotype came up a few times. This chain links TRBV6-1 with TRBJ2-7; D gene unclear. The CDR3 totals 14 residues. The V gene lost 7 bases and the J gene lost 2 bases, with 15 bases spanning the gap. CDR1 and CDR2 (germline): MNHNS, SASEGT. The CDR3 DNA sequence: TGTGCCAGCAATCCACCAATGGCAACCTACGAGCAGTACTTC. Amino acid sequence: CASNPPMATYEQYF.

This clonotype occurred a few times. The chain is built from TRBV15 and TRBJ1-4; D might be TRBD1 (5 bases). The CDR3 extends over 15 amino acids. The germline gives CDR1 LNHNV, CDR2 YYDKDF (reference sequence). The germline V and J ends were trimmed by 0 bases and 7 bases, with 12 bases remaining between them. The CDR3 DNA reads as TGTGCCACCAGCAGAGATATTGGGGGGAGTGAAAAACTGTTTTTT. Translation gives CATSRDIGGSEKLFF.

This clonotype has more than one count but fewer than ten. The J gene is TRBJ1-5, the V gene TRBV28, with 7 positions matching TRBD1. V lost 8 bases and J lost 4; bases outside the gene matches: 5. CDR1 is MDHEN and CDR2 is SYDVKM in the germline V gene. CDR3 size: 13 residues. CDR3 region: CASVETGNQPQHF. DNA for the CDR3: TGTGCCAGCGTAGAGACAGGGAATCAGCCCCAGCATTTT.

The chain couples TRBV5-1 to TRBJ2-7, with a weak D call TRBD1 (6 bases). Germline CDR1 is SGHRS and CDR2 is YFSETQ. The CDR3 has 16 residues. The germline V and J ends were trimmed by 7 bases and 2 bases, with 22 bases remaining between them. The CDR3: CASSLGKQGPTYEQYF. The CDR3, as DNA: TGCGCCAGCTCCTTGGGGAAACAGGGACCGACCTACGAGCAGTACTTC. Drawing the rest from reference TRBV5-1 and TRBJ2-7, the complete variable domain is KAGVTQTPRYLIKTRGQQVTLSCSPISGHRSVSWYQQTPGQGLQFLFEYFSETQRNKGNFPGRFSGRQFSNSRSEMNVSTLELGDSALYLCASSLGKQGPTYEQYFGPGTRLTVT.

This chain's CDR3 is CASSPRTSGASIRVNNEQFF. CDR3 DNA: TGCGCCAGCAGCCCCCGGACTAGCGGAGCGTCCATTCGCGTGAACAATGAGCAGTTCTTC. The chain is built from TRBV5-1 and TRBJ2-1; 10 positions agree with TRBD2. The CDR3 has 20 residues. The junction had 21 bases not matched to a gene; V was cut back by 4 bases and J by 5 bases. Germline lookup yields CDR1 SGHRS and CDR2 YFSETQ.

This sequence joins TRBV20-1 and TRBJ2-3; the match to TRBD2 covers 9 bases. The CDR3 contains 17 residues. Germline CDR1 reads DFQATT; CDR2 reads SNEGSKA (reference sequence). V dropped 7 bases and J dropped 5; count of bases not matched to a gene: 19. For the CDR3, the DNA is TGCAGTGTATCTAGAATGGCGGGAGGGCCCTTAGGAGATACGCAGTATTTT. Translated, it gives CSVSRMAGGPLGDTQYF.

This rearrangement joins TRBV11-3 to TRBJ2-1; TRBD2 agrees at 7 bases. Trimming at V came to 5 bases and at J to 0 bases, leaving 4 bases not matched to a gene. CDR1 is SGHNT and CDR2 is YENEEA in the germline V gene. The CDR3 extends over 15 amino acids. CDR3 region: CASSLAATSYNEQFF. DNA of the CDR3: TGTGCCAGCAGCCTAGCGGCTACCTCCTACAATGAGCAGTTCTTC.

This clonotype has only a few counts. The chain carries TRBV11-2 and TRBJ1-2; D is uncertain. The ends were cut back, 0 bases at V and 4 bases at J, with 12 bases in the middle. Germline loops: CDR1 SGHAT, CDR2 FQNNGV. CDR3 length equals 15 residues. The DNA for the CDR3 is TGTGCCAGCAGCTTAGATGCGTCCGGACCCTATGGCTACACCTTC. Translation gives CASSLDASGPYGYTF.

In its sample, this clonotype was seen many times. In DNA, the CDR3 is TGTGCCAGCAGCTTCTTGGGGACGGAGGGAAAACTGTTTTTT. This encodes CASSFLGTEGKLFF. The V call is TRBV7-2, the J call TRBJ1-4; D perhaps matches TRBD1 (5 bases). This CDR3 comprises 14 residues. The germline V and J ends were trimmed by 3 bases and 10 bases, with 15 bases remaining between them. CDR1 is SGHTA, CDR2 FQGNSA, per germline.

The chain links TRBV27 to TRBJ1-4; D is perhaps TRBD1 (5 bases). Per the germline V gene, CDR1 is MNHEY and CDR2 is SMNVEV (reference sequence). V gave up 2 bases and J gave up 3 bases, with 7 bases separating them. This CDR3 region has 14 residues. CDR3 in amino acids: CASSLAGANEKLFF. Written as DNA, the CDR3 is TGTGCCAGCAGTTTAGCGGGGGCTAATGAAAAACTGTTTTTT.

The sample holds a few counts of this clonotype. The V gene is TRBV9, the J gene TRBJ2-7, with D perhaps matching TRBD1 or TRBD2 (6 bases each). Germline assignment: CDR1 SGDLS and CDR2 YYNGEE. Trimming pared 4 bases from V and 6 bases from J, leaving 26 bases between. This CDR3 contains 17 residues. The CDR3 here is CASSTHPRGDLPSEQYF. The CDR3 nucleotides read TGTGCCAGCAGCACTCATCCTAGGGGGGATCTTCCCAGCGAGCAGTACTTC. The complete variable domain, with remaining parts taken from reference TRBV9 and TRBJ2-7, reads DSGVTQTPKHLITATGQRVTLRCSPRSGDLSVYWYQQSLDQGLQFLIQYYNGEERAKGNILERFSAQQFPDLHSELNLSSLELGDSALYFCASSTHPRGDLPSEQYFGPGTRLTVT.

The chain links TRBV27 to TRBJ2-7, with 8 bases matching TRBD1. The germline V gene has CDR1 MNHEY and CDR2 SMNVEV (reference sequence). Trimming took 8 bases from V and 6 from J; bases not matched to a gene: 9. The CDR3 length is 13 residues. The CDR3 DNA sequence: TGTGCCAGCGAAATGGACAGGGTATGCGAGCAGTACTTC. Its translation is CASEMDRVCEQYF.

The chain uses TRBV29-1 and TRBJ2-5; D is perhaps TRBD1 (6 bases). V was pared by 5 bases and J by 0 bases, with 13 bases between. Germline-derived CDR1 and CDR2 are SQVTM and ANQGSEA. The CDR3 contains 14 residues. The CDR3 DNA is TGCAGCGTTTCGGGACATTCCAACCAAGAGACCCAGTACTTC. Protein product: CSVSGHSNQETQYF.

Concerning this clonotype itself: One junction end disagrees with the germline gene, perhaps due to a read error. The J gene is TRBJ2-7, the V gene TRBV7-2; 8 bases are shared with TRBD2. The CDR3 has 15 residues. Per germline, CDR1 SGHTA and CDR2 FQGNSA. This CDR3 is CASSLVSGSSYEQYF. The CDR3 coding sequence is TGTGCCAGCAGTTTAGTAAGCGGGAGCTCCTACGAGCAGTACTTC. Filled out from reference TRBV7-2 and TRBJ2-7, the complete variable domain reads GAGVSQSPSNKVTEKGKDVELRCDPISGHTALYWYRQSLGQGLEFLIYFQGNSAPDKSGLPSDRFSAERTGGSVSTLTIQRTQQEDSAVYLCASSLVSGSSYEQYFGPGTRLTVT.

This sequence joins TRBV4-1 and TRBJ2-2; 8 bases are a match to TRBD1. CDR1 is MGHRA, CDR2 YSYEKL, per germline. The CDR3 runs to 16 residues. With V trimmed by 4 bases and J by 1 base, 5 bases remained unmatched. The CDR3 region has the DNA TGCGCCAGCAGCCTGGAAGGGACAGGGAACACCGGGGAGCTGTTTTTT. The encoded protein is CASSLEGTGNTGELFF.

The chain joins TRBV2 to TRBJ2-4; 7 bases are shared with TRBD1. The J call is doubtful: the DNA matches TRBJ2-7 better. From germline, CDR1 is SNHLY and CDR2 FYNNEI. The CDR3 runs 15 residues. The CDR3 DNA reads as TGTGCCAGCAGTGAGTTGACAGGGAATTTTTACGAGCAGTACTTC. It codes for CASSELTGNFYEQYF.

J is TRBJ2-7 and V is TRBV15, with TRBD2 matching over 15 bases. The CDR3 runs 20 residues. V shed 5 bases and J 7 bases; nucleotides not matched to a gene: 21. Per germline, CDR1 LNHNV and CDR2 YYDKDF (reference sequence). CDR3 DNA: TGTGCCACCAGCTCTAGGAGGGGACTAGCGGGAGGCACGTACCCTAATGAGCAGTACTTC. Protein product: CATSSRRGLAGGTYPNEQYF.

The sample holds one count of this clonotype. V usage is TRBV11-1 and J usage is TRBJ2-4; D is uncertain. This CDR3 is 17 amino acids long. Trimming took off 5 bases at V and 2 bases at J, with 19 bases between the two ends. Germline V gene data show CDR1 as SGHAT and CDR2 as FQDESV (reference sequence). The chain's CDR3 is CASSNRPLGVTKNIQYF. The CDR3 region has the DNA TGTGCCAGCAGCAATCGCCCTTTGGGTGTGACCAAAAACATTCAGTACTTC.

This clonotype occurred once. This chain links TRBV7-2 with TRBJ2-7, with TRBD1 identical over 8 bases. The J call may be incorrect, as the DNA end agrees better with TRBJ2-5. The length of the CDR3 is 15 residues. Germline V gene data show CDR1 as SGHTA and CDR2 as FQGNSA. In nucleotides, the CDR3 is TGTGCCAGCAGCCGCCGGACAGGGAGAGAAGAGACCCAGTACTTC. Translation gives CASSRRTGREETQYF.

This clonotype has more than one count but fewer than ten. This chain connects TRBV28 to TRBJ1-4, with 9 bases identical to TRBD1. The germline V gene encodes CDR1 MDHEN and CDR2 SYDVKM. This CDR3 region has 15 residues. Trimming removed 7 bases from V and 8 bases from J; junction bases left unmatched: 11. The DNA of the CDR3 is TGTGCCAGCATTAGCCCCGGGACAGGGAACGAAAAACTGTTTTTT. This translates into CASISPGTGNEKLFF. The whole variable domain, remainder taken from reference TRBV28 and TRBJ1-4, is DVKVTQSSRYLVKRTGEKVFLECVQDMDHENMFWYRQDPGLGLRLIYFSYDVKMKEKGDIPEGYSVSREKKERFSLILESASTNQTSMYLCASISPGTGNEKLFFGSGTQLSVL.

The J gene is TRBJ2-3, the V gene TRBV12-3 or TRBV12-4; D is possibly TRBD2 (5 bases). The germline V and J ends were trimmed by 3 bases and 3 bases, with 7 bases remaining between them. The CDR3 is 13 amino acids. CDR3 region: CASSFWETDTQYF. The CDR3 DNA follows: TGTGCCAGCAGTTTTTGGGAGACAGATACGCAGTATTTT.

The CDR3 protein is CSVAPGRLEETQYF. CDR3 DNA sequence: TGCAGCGTCGCACCCGGGAGACTAGAAGAGACCCAGTACTTC. This chain uses TRBV29-1 with TRBJ2-5; a weak D match, TRBD2 (6 bases). Per germline, CDR1 SQVTM and CDR2 ANQGSEA. Deletions cut 6 bases from V and 3 bases from J, with 17 bases between. The length of the CDR3 is 14 residues.